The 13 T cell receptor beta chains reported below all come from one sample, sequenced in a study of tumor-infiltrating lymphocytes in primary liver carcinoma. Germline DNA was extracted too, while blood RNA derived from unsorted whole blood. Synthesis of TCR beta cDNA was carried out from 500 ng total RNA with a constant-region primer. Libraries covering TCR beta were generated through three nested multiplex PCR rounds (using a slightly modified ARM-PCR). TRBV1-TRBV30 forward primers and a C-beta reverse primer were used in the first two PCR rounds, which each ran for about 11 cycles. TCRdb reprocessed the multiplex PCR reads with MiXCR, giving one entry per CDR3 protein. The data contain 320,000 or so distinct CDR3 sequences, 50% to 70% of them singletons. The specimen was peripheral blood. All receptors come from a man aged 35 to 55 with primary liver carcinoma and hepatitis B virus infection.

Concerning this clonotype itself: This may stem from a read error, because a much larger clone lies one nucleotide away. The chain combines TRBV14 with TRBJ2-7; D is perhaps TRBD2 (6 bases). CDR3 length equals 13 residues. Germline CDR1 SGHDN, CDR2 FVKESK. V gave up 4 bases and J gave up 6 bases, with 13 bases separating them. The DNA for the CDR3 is TGTGCCAGCAGCCTTGACGGGAGAGGCGAGCAGTACTTC. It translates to CASSLDGRGEQYF.

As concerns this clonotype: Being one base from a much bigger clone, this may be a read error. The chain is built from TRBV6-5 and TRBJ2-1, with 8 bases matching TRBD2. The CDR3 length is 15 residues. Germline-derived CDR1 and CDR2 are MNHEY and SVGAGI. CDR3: CARSLLAENYNEQFF. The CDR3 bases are TGTGCCCGCAGCCTACTAGCGGAGAACTACAATGAGCAGTTCTTC.

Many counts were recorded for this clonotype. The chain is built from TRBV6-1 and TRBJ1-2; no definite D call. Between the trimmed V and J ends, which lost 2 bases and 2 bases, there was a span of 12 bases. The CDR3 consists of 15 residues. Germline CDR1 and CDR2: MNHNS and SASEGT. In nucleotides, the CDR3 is TGTGCCAGCAGTGAAATCCACGCAGTCAACTATGGCTACACCTTC. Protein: CASSEIHAVNYGYTF.

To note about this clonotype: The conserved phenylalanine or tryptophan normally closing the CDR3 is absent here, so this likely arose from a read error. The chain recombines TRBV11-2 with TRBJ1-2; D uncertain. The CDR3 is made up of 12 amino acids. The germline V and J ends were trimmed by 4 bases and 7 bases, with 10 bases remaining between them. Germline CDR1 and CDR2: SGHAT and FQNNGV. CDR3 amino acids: CASSYQTGGYTL. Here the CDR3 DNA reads TGTGCCAGCAGCTACCAGACTGGTGGCTACACCTTA.

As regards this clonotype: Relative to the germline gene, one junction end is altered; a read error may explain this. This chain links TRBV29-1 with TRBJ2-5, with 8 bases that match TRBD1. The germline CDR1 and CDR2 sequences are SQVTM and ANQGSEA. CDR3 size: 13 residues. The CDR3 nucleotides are TGCAGCGTTGACGGCAGGGGGCAAGAGACCCGGTACTTC. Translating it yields CSVDGRGQETRYF.

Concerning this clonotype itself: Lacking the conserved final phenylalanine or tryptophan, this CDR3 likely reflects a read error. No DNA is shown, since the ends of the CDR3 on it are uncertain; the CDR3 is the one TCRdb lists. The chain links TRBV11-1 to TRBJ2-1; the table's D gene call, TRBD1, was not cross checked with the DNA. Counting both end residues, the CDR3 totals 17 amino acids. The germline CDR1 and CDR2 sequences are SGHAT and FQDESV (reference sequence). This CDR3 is CASRSRDRSFSYNEQLL.

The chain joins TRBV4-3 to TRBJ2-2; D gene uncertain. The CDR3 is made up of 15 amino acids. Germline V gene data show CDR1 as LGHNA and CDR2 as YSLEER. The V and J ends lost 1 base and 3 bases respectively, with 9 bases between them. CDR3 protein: CASSQGQHDTGELFF. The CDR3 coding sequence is TGCGCCAGCAGCCAAGGTCAGCATGACACCGGGGAGCTGTTTTTT.

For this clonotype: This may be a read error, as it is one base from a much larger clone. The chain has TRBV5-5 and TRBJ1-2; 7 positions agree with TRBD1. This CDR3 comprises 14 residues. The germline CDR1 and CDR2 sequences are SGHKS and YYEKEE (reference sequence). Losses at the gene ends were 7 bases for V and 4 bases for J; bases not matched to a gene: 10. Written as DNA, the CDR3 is TGTGCCAGCCGACAGGGACCAAAATCCTATGGCTACACCTTC. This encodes CASRQGPKSYGYTF. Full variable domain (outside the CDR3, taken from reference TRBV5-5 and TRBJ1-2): DAGVTQSPTHLIKTRGQQVTLRCSPISGHKSVSWYQQVLGQGPQFIFQYYEKEERGRGNFPDRFSARQFPNYSSELNVNALLLGDSALYLCASRQGPKSYGYTFGSGTRLTVV.

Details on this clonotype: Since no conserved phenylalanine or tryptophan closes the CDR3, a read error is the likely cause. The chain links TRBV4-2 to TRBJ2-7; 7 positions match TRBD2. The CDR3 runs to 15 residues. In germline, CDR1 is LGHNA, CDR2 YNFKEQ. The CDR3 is CASSPSRGSGYEQYL. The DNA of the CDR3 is TGTGCCAGTAGCCCGTCGCGCGGGAGTGGATACGAGCAGTACCTC.

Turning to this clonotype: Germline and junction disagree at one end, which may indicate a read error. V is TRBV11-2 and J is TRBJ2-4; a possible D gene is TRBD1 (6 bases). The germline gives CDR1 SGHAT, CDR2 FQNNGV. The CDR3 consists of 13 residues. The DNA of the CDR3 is TGTACCAGCAGCCAACAGGGTAGGAGCATGCAGTACTTC. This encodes CTSSQQGRSMQYF.

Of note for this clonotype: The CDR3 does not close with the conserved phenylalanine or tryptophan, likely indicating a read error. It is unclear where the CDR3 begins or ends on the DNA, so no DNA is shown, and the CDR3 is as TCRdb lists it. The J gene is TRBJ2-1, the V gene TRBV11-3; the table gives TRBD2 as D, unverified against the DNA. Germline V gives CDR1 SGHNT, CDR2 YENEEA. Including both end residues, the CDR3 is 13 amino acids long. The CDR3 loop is CASSPLAGNELFS.

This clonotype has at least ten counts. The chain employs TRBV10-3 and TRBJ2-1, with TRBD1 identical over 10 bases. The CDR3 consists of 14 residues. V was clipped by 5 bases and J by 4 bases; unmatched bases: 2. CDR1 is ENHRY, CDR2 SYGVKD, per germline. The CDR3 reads CAISPGQGYNEQFF. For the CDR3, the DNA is TGTGCCATCAGTCCGGGACAGGGGTACAATGAGCAGTTCTTC.

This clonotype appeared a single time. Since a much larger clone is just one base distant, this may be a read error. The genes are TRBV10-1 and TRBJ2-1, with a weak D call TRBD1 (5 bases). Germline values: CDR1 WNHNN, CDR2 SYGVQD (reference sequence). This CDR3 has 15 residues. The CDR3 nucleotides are TGCGCCAGCAGTGAGTCCGCAGGGTTCCACAATGGGCAGTTCTTC. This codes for CASSESAGFHNGQFF.